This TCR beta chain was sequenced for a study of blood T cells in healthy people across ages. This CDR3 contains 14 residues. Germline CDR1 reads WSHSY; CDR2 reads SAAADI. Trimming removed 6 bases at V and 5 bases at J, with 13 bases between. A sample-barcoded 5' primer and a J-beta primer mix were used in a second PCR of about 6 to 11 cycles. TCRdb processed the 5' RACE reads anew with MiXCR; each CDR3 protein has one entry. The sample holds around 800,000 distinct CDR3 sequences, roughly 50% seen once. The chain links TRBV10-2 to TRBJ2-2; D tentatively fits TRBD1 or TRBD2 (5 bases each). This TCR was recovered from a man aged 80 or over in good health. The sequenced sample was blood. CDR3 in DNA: TGCGCCAGCAGAGGGACCTTGGGAACCGGGGAGCTGTTTTTT. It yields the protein CASRGTLGTGELFF.